What follows are 26 T cell receptor beta chains derived from one specimen sequenced in a study of CD4 and CD8 cells across lung adenocarcinoma regions. TCRdb passed the PCR reads through MiXCR, listing each CDR3 protein once. The sample lists some 10,000 distinct CDR3 sequences, around 42% seen once, with 30% to 35% in the top ten. The sample was CD8+ T cells from the margin of a lung tumor. The source is a male donor with lung adenocarcinoma. The CD4 and CD8 labels of this study may be unreliable.

This clonotype was observed a handful of times. The chain is built from TRBV9 and TRBJ2-5, with 14 bases lining up with TRBD2. The CDR3 totals 15 residues. Trimming removed 3 bases from V and 4 bases from J; junction bases left unmatched: 2. In germline, CDR1 is SGDLS, CDR2 YYNGEE. The DNA for the CDR3 is TGTGCCAGCAGCGAAGGACTAGCGGGAGGAGAGACCCAGTACTTC. Translation gives CASSEGLAGGETQYF.

This clonotype was seen a few times. An end of the junction differs from the germline gene, which may be a read error. J is TRBJ2-2 and V is TRBV6-1, with D uncertain. This CDR3 has 15 amino acids. Germline V gene sequence: CDR1 MNHNS, CDR2 SASEGT. The CDR3 nucleotides read TGTGCCAGCAGGGTGGCAGTGTCATCCAACGGTGAGCAGTTTTTT. It specifies CASRVAVSSNGEQFF.

This clonotype showed up just once. The chain links TRBV9 to TRBJ2-4, with D perhaps matching TRBD2 (5 bases). The CDR3 runs to 13 residues. Trimming pared 4 bases from V and 13 bases from J, leaving 18 bases between. The germline V gene encodes CDR1 SGDLS and CDR2 YYNGEE. This CDR3 reads CASSPSGVNEQYF. The CDR3 DNA is TGTGCCAGCAGCCCCTCCGGGGTGAATGAGCAGTACTTC.

This clonotype was found once. V usage is TRBV10-3 and J usage is TRBJ2-5; no reliable D call. With 6 bases removed from V and 2 bases from J, the gap between germline ends came to 4 bases. CDR1 and CDR2 from the germline V gene are ENHRY and SYGVKD. There are 11 residues in the CDR3. The chain's CDR3 is CAIRGQETQYF. CDR3 nucleotide sequence: TGTGCCATCAGGGGACAAGAGACCCAGTACTTC.

This chain joins TRBV6-1 and TRBJ2-3; 13 bases line up with TRBD2. Germline CDR1 and CDR2: MNHNS and SASEGT. The CDR3 covers 16 residues. After removal of 5 bases from V and 2 bases from J, the junction contained 4 bases not matched to a gene. The CDR3 here is CASSPGLAGATDTQYF. CDR3 sequence (DNA): TGTGCCAGCAGTCCCGGACTAGCGGGAGCCACAGATACGCAGTATTTT.

The rearrangement uses TRBV7-6 and TRBJ2-1, with TRBD1 identical over 7 bases. This CDR3 has 15 amino acids. Germline values: CDR1 SGHVS, CDR2 FNYEAQ. After removal of 1 base from V and 3 bases from J, the junction contained 3 bases not matched to a gene. The CDR3 sequence is CASSLVTGNYNEQFF. CDR3 DNA sequence: TGTGCCAGCAGCTTAGTGACAGGGAACTACAATGAGCAGTTCTTC.

The V call is TRBV6-1, the J call TRBJ2-5; no firm D call. The J call is uncertain, as TRBJ2-7 better fits the DNA end. This CDR3 spans 14 amino acids. CDR1 and CDR2 from the germline V gene are MNHNS and SASEGT. The CDR3 region is CASSEEPTPYEQYF. The CDR3, as DNA: TGTGCCAGCAGTGAAGAACCTACTCCCTACGAGCAGTACTTC.

The V call is TRBV5-1, the J call TRBJ2-5; perhaps TRBD1 as D (6 bases). This CDR3 comprises 13 residues. CDR1 is SGHRS, CDR2 YFSETQ, per germline. V lost 7 bases, J lost 4 bases, and 14 bases lay in between. This CDR3 is CASAPTGAETQYF. The CDR3 DNA sequence: TGCGCCAGCGCCCCGACAGGCGCAGAGACCCAGTACTTC.

The chain employs TRBV6-1 and TRBJ1-3; a possible D gene is TRBD1 (6 bases). The CDR3 has 13 amino acids. Germline values: CDR1 MNHNS, CDR2 SASEGT. Trimming left V 11 bases short and J 1 base short, with 12 bases between. CDR3 region: CASKQGSGNTIYF. The CDR3 nucleotides are TGTGCCTCCAAACAGGGATCTGGAAACACCATATATTTT.

The chain joins TRBV5-1 to TRBJ2-1, with 11 bases aligning to TRBD1. The CDR3 contains 15 residues. The V gene end was trimmed by 4 bases and the J gene end by 7 bases; junction bases not matched to a gene: 7. In germline, CDR1 is SGHRS, CDR2 YFSETQ. The CDR3 DNA is TGCGCCAGCAGCGACCCGGGACAGGGGGGAAATGAGCAGTTCTTC. Translated, it gives CASSDPGQGGNEQFF.

This clonotype was counted between two and nine times. The chain combines TRBV6-1 with TRBJ1-3; D unresolved. The length of the CDR3 is 14 residues. Germline V gene sequence: CDR1 MNHNS, CDR2 SASEGT. Deletions cut 5 bases from V and 3 bases from J, with 11 bases between. The CDR3 bases are TGTGCCAGCAGTATAGGCCATGATGGAAACACCATATATTTT. This sequence encodes CASSIGHDGNTIYF.

This chain connects TRBV27 to TRBJ2-1; D is undetermined. This CDR3 is built from 16 residues. Trimming took 6 bases from V and 2 from J, leaving 17 bases between them. CDR1 MNHEY and CDR2 SMNVEV come from the germline V gene (reference sequence). The chain's CDR3 is CASRPVLGWAYNEQFF. CDR3 bases: TGTGCCAGCAGGCCAGTTCTGGGTTGGGCCTACAATGAGCAGTTCTTC.

Judged by abundance, this clonotype is medium-sized (0.01 to 0.1%). The chain couples TRBV6-5 to TRBJ2-3; 11 nucleotides line up with TRBD1. Losses at the gene ends were 7 bases for V and 5 bases for J; bases not matched to a gene: 8. The CDR3 totals 15 residues. The germline CDR1 and CDR2 sequences are MNHEY and SVGAGI. DNA for the CDR3: TGTGCCAGCATTCCCCGGGACAGGGGGGGAGATACGCAGTATTTT. It encodes CASIPRDRGGDTQYF.

The rearrangement joins TRBV11-2 to TRBJ2-5, with TRBD1 as a possible D gene (6 bases). The CDR3 contains 18 residues. Trimming removed 1 base from V and 1 base from J, with 19 bases in between. Germline V gene data show CDR1 as SGHAT and CDR2 as FQNNGV. The CDR3 here is CASSLGPLQGWGQETQYF. The CDR3 bases are TGTGCCAGCAGCTTAGGGCCCTTACAGGGTTGGGGCCAAGAGACCCAGTACTTC. The full variable domain, with the rest looked up from reference TRBV11-2 and TRBJ2-5, is EAGVAQSPRYKIIEKRQSVAFWCNPISGHATLYWYQQILGQGPKLLIQFQNNGVVDDSQLPKDRFSAERLKGVDSTLKIQPAKLEDSAVYLCASSLGPLQGWGQETQYFGPGTRLLVL.

This chain connects TRBV11-3 to TRBJ2-3; 7 nucleotides match TRBD2. J gave up 4 bases and V 5 bases, and 6 bases lay outside the gene matches. Germline lookup yields CDR1 SGHNT and CDR2 YENEEA. The CDR3 loop spans 14 amino acids. CDR3 in DNA: TGTGCCAGCAGCCCAGGACGGGGGGCAGATACGCAGTATTTT. Translating gives CASSPGRGADTQYF.

The sample holds one count of this clonotype. An end of the junction does not agree with germline; a read error may underlie this. The chain combines TRBV7-2 with TRBJ2-3, with D perhaps matching TRBD1 (6 bases). The CDR3 sequence is 16 residues long. Per germline, CDR1 SGHTA and CDR2 FQGNSA. CDR3 nucleotide sequence: TGTGCCAGCAGCTTAGTACGTGCTAGCAGGACAGAGACCCAGTACTTT. Amino acids: CASSLVRASRTETQYF.

Concerning this clonotype itself: At one end, the junction sequence differs from germline, possibly due to a read error. The V gene is TRBV6-1, the J gene TRBJ2-2; a weak D match, TRBD1 (6 bases). The DNA end is a closer match to TRBJ2-3, so the J assignment may be wrong. CDR1 MNHNS and CDR2 SASEGT come from the germline V gene. The CDR3 contains 14 residues. CDR3 nucleotides: TGTGCCGGCAGTCGGACAGTTAACACCGGTGCGCAGTATTTT. It yields the protein CAGSRTVNTGAQYF.

This clonotype was found many times. The genes are TRBV11-3 and TRBJ2-5; 7 nucleotides align to TRBD1. Trimming at V came to 5 bases and at J to 5 bases, leaving 2 bases not matched to a gene. The CDR3 loop spans 12 amino acids. The germline CDR1 and CDR2 sequences are SGHNT and YENEEA. The DNA for the CDR3 is TGTGCCAGCAGCCTGGACAGGGAGACCCAGTACTTC. Translated, it gives CASSLDRETQYF. The full variable domain, completed using reference TRBV11-3 and TRBJ2-5, is EAGVVQSPRYKIIEKKQPVAFWCNPISGHNTLYWYLQNLGQGPELLIRYENEEAVDDSQLPKDRFSAERLKGVDSTLKIQPAELGDSAVYLCASSLDRETQYFGPGTRLLVL.

Note on this clonotype: A much more abundant neighbour one base away suggests this may be a read error. In this CDR3 the conserved last residue, phenylalanine or tryptophan, is missing, so a read error is likely. This sequence joins TRBV6-5 and TRBJ2-5; D ambiguous. CDR3 length equals 14 residues. V gave up 0 bases and J gave up 2 bases, with 7 bases separating them. Germline CDR1 MNHEY, CDR2 SVGAGI. CDR3 in DNA: TGTGCCAGCAGTTACTCCGTGGGACAAGAGACCCAGTACTAC. Its protein product is CASSYSVGQETQYY.

Comment on this clonotype: The junction differs from germline at one of its ends, possibly a read error. The chain employs TRBV6-1 and TRBJ2-3, with TRBD2 identical over 10 bases. The CDR3 totals 15 residues. Germline V gene sequence: CDR1 MNHNS, CDR2 SASEGT. The CDR3 spells CASRSSGRWHRYAVF. The CDR3 region has the DNA TGTGCCAGCAGAAGTAGCGGGAGGTGGCACAGATACGCAGTATTT.

By sample fraction, this clonotype is medium-sized. This chain uses TRBV7-2 with TRBJ2-7; TRBD1 matches at 8 bases. Germline V gene sequence: CDR1 SGHTA, CDR2 FQGNSA. V dropped 6 bases and J dropped 3; count of bases not matched to a gene: 7. The CDR3 totals 14 residues. CDR3 coding DNA: TGTGCCAGCAGGTTGCGGGGACAGGTCTACGAGCAGTACTTC. It specifies CASRLRGQVYEQYF.

This clonotype was observed many times. The chain joins TRBV24-1 to TRBJ2-5, with 7 bases identical to TRBD1. Germline trimming cut 4 bases from V and 0 bases from J; bases unmatched to any gene: 7. Per the germline V gene, CDR1 is KGHDR and CDR2 is SFDVKD. CDR3 length equals 16 residues. The CDR3 sequence is CATSDLGTEYQETQYF. DNA of the CDR3: TGTGCCACCAGTGACCTCGGGACAGAGTACCAAGAGACCCAGTACTTC.

The chain joins TRBV7-2 to TRBJ1-5, with 7 nucleotides matching TRBD1. The CDR3 runs to 15 residues. The ends lost 5 bases at V and 5 bases at J; junction bases unmatched: 9. The V gene's germline CDR1 is SGHTA and CDR2 FQGNSA. The CDR3 DNA sequence: TGTGCCAGCAGCCCGACAGGGATGGGTTATCAGCCCCAGCATTTT. Its protein product is CASSPTGMGYQPQHF. Complete variable domain (other parts from reference TRBV7-2 and TRBJ1-5): GAGVSQSPSNKVTEKGKDVELRCDPISGHTALYWYRQSLGQGLEFLIYFQGNSAPDKSGLPSDRFSAERTGGSVSTLTIQRTQQEDSAVYLCASSPTGMGYQPQHFGDGTRLSIL.

The chain combines TRBV20-1 with TRBJ2-3; perhaps TRBD1 as D (6 bases). Germline V gene sequence: CDR1 DFQATT, CDR2 SNEGSKA (reference sequence). V was clipped by 2 bases and J by 4 bases, with 16 bases between them. This CDR3 is built from 15 residues. The CDR3 here is CSARHRGGAADTQYF. CDR3 sequence (DNA): TGCAGTGCTAGACATCGAGGGGGAGCCGCAGATACGCAGTATTTT.

This clonotype was recorded many times. V is TRBV6-1 and J is TRBJ2-5; unclear D gene. This CDR3 region has 13 residues. Germline lookup yields CDR1 MNHNS and CDR2 SASEGT. V lost 6 bases and J 1 base, leaving 9 bases between the germline ends. CDR3 bases: TGTGCCAGCAGACACACAGCCCAAGAGACCCAGTACTTC. This codes for CASRHTAQETQYF.

This clonotype has only a few counts. The CDR3, as DNA: TGCGCCAGCAGCTTGGCGACAGGGGTGGAGACCCAGTACTTC. This codes for CASSLATGVETQYF. The J gene is TRBJ2-5, the V gene TRBV5-1; TRBD1 aligns across 8 bases. CDR1 is SGHRS, CDR2 YFSETQ, per germline. The CDR3 consists of 14 residues. The V gene end was trimmed by 0 bases and the J gene end by 5 bases; junction bases not matched to a gene: 3.